The 18 T cell receptor beta chains below all came from one sample that was sequenced in a study of CD8 T cells in Susac syndrome. Random hexamers primed reverse transcription of 0.5 to 1 ug RNA. TCRdb re-called the immunoSEQ multiplex PCR reads through MiXCR, storing one row per CDR3 protein. Of some 200,000 distinct CDR3 sequences listed, 90% to 95% are singletons. Sequenced input: CD4+ T cells from PBMCs. The receptors stem from a human donor with multiple sclerosis.

V gene TRBV7-2 combines with J gene TRBJ1-2; maybe TRBD1 (5 bases). The CDR3 length is 15 residues. Trimming pared 5 bases from V and 8 bases from J, leaving 21 bases between. CDR1 is SGHTA and CDR2 is FQGNSA in the germline V gene. The CDR3 nucleotides are TGTGCCAGCAGCGGAGGGGTGAGCCCACGGCTCGGCTACACCTTC. Encoded protein: CASSGGVSPRLGYTF.

This chain uses TRBV10-3 with TRBJ2-3; no firm D call. The CDR3 has 17 amino acids. Germline CDR1 ENHRY, CDR2 SYGVKD. Trimming cost V 10 bases and J 0 bases, with 23 bases left between them. The CDR3: CATRSSGTRTSTDTQYF. CDR3 nucleotides: TGTGCCACACGCTCTTCGGGCACCCGGACCAGCACAGATACGCAGTATTTT.

The CDR3 region has the DNA TGCGCCAGCAGCCGAAGGCCGGCGGGGTTGTACACTGAAGCTTTCTTT. Translation gives CASSRRPAGLYTEAFF. V is TRBV5-1 and J is TRBJ1-1; D not certain. Trimming removed 4 bases at V and 3 bases at J, with 19 bases between. The CDR3 consists of 16 residues. Germline CDR1 and CDR2: SGHRS and YFSETQ.

This clonotype was seen a single time. The V gene is TRBV7-2, the J gene TRBJ1-1; a possible D gene is TRBD1 (5 bases). Trimming took off 2 bases at V and 0 bases at J, with 13 bases between the two ends. From germline, CDR1 is SGHTA and CDR2 FQGNSA. This CDR3 comprises 16 residues. The CDR3 sequence is CASSLYDSPLNTEAFF. DNA of the CDR3: TGTGCCAGCAGCTTATATGACAGCCCCTTGAACACTGAAGCTTTCTTT.

The table lists this clonotype with a count of one. V gene TRBV12-3 or TRBV12-4 combines with J gene TRBJ2-7; D gene unclear. There are 13 residues in the CDR3. V was trimmed by 5 bases and J by 3 bases, leaving 11 bases between them. CDR3 sequence: CASSAPGRYEQYF. The DNA of the CDR3 is TGTGCCAGCAGTGCCCCAGGTCGCTACGAGCAGTACTTC.

V and J are TRBV5-1 and TRBJ1-1; a possible D gene is TRBD1 (5 bases). CDR1 is SGHRS and CDR2 is YFSETQ in the germline V gene. This CDR3 is 15 amino acids long. Trimming left V 4 bases short and J 1 base short, with 14 bases between. In DNA, the CDR3 is TGCGCCAGCAGCCCCGGAAGGGGATCGAACACTGAAGCTTTCTTT. This sequence encodes CASSPGRGSNTEAFF.

The J gene is TRBJ2-1, the V gene TRBV12-3 or TRBV12-4; 11 bases are a match to TRBD1. J was trimmed by 8 bases and V by 5 bases; bases with no gene match: 14. The CDR3 has 17 residues. The CDR3 bases are TGTGCCAGCAGTCACCCCCCCGGACAGGGGGCACCGTATGAGCAGTTCTTC. Amino acid sequence: CASSHPPGQGAPYEQFF.

The chain joins TRBV11-2 to TRBJ2-5; a weak D match, TRBD2 (6 bases). The CDR3 length is 12 residues. Per the germline V gene, CDR1 is SGHAT and CDR2 is FQNNGV. V lost 7 bases and J lost 5, with 11 bases in between. The CDR3 DNA is TGTGCCAGCACCCCTCGGGGGGAGACCCAGTACTTC. Protein: CASTPRGETQYF.

V is TRBV20-1 and J is TRBJ2-1, with 7 bases lining up with TRBD1. This CDR3 is 16 amino acids long. With 1 base clipped from V and 1 base from J, the junction kept 7 bases outside the gene matches. Germline V gene lookup returns CDR1 DFQATT and CDR2 SNEGSKA (reference sequence). CDR3: CSARGRQGVSYNEQFF. The DNA for the CDR3 is TGCAGTGCTAGAGGAAGGCAGGGGGTATCCTACAATGAGCAGTTCTTC.

CDR3 loop: CASSPWTPPSGYTF. The CDR3 DNA is TGTGCCAGCAGCCCTTGGACACCTCCTAGTGGCTACACCTTC. V and J are TRBV7-8 and TRBJ1-2; TRBD1 is a possible D gene (5 bases). V lost 5 bases to trimming and J lost 7 bases, with 17 bases between them. From germline, CDR1 is SGHVS and CDR2 FQNEAQ. The length of the CDR3 is 14 residues.

In DNA, the CDR3 is TGTGCCTGGAGGTTAGTGGACAGGGACTACGAGCAGTACTTC. Amino acid sequence: CAWRLVDRDYEQYF. The genes are TRBV30 and TRBJ2-7, with TRBD1 identical over 8 bases. CDR3 length equals 14 residues. V was clipped by 3 bases and J by 3 bases; unmatched bases: 7. Germline V lookup: CDR1 GTSNPN, CDR2 SVGIG (reference sequence).

The V and J genes are TRBV7-9 and TRBJ2-5; D call uncertain. The CDR3 is made up of 14 amino acids. The V gene lost 1 base and the J gene lost 5 bases, with 11 bases spanning the gap. Germline loops: CDR1 SEHNR, CDR2 FQNEAQ (reference sequence). As DNA, the CDR3 is TGTGCCAGCAGCTTAGAACTTAGTAGGGAGACCCAGTACTTC. Translated, it gives CASSLELSRETQYF. Combining the CDR3 with reference TRBV7-9 and TRBJ2-5 gives the whole variable domain DTGVSQNPRHKITKRGQNVTFRCDPISEHNRLYWYRQTLGQGPEFLTYFQNEAQLEKSRLLSDRFSAERPKGSFSTLEIQRTEQGDSAMYLCASSLELSRETQYFGPGTRLLVL.

V gene TRBV6-2 or TRBV6-3 combines with J gene TRBJ2-1; D not certain. Trimming removed 0 bases at V and 2 bases at J, with 8 bases between. Germline CDR1 and CDR2: MNHEY and SVGEGT. The CDR3 totals 15 residues. The CDR3 loop reads CASSYSTPTYNEQFF. The CDR3 region has the DNA TGTGCCAGCAGTTACTCGACCCCTACCTACAATGAGCAGTTCTTC.

This clonotype has a single count. The chain joins TRBV18 to TRBJ2-1; 7 bases are shared with TRBD1. V gave up 2 bases and J gave up 1 base; unmatched junction bases: 2. Germline CDR1 and CDR2: KGHSH and LQKENI. The CDR3 totals 15 residues. CDR3: CASSPNRGSYNEQFF. The CDR3 coding sequence is TGTGCCAGCTCACCAAACAGGGGATCCTACAATGAGCAGTTCTTC.

The chain links TRBV12-3 or TRBV12-4 to TRBJ2-7, with TRBD2 matching over 11 bases. This CDR3 comprises 16 residues. The trim removed 4 bases at V and 7 bases at J, leaving 12 bases unmatched. The CDR3 DNA follows: TGTGCCAGCAGTTCAAGACTAGCGGGAAATCAAGGGGAGCAGTACTTC. Encoded protein: CASSSRLAGNQGEQYF.

The rearrangement joins TRBV24-1 to TRBJ2-3; D unresolved. The V and J ends lost 2 bases and 2 bases respectively, with 16 bases between them. Germline V gene lookup returns CDR1 KGHDR and CDR2 SFDVKD. This CDR3 region has 17 residues. The CDR3 reads CATSDSFPSGTTDTQYF. DNA for the CDR3: TGTGCCACCAGTGATTCTTTCCCTTCAGGAACCACAGATACGCAGTATTTT.

CDR3 in DNA: TGTGCCAGCAGCCCACTGACAGCGAACACGTATCGCGGCTACACCTTC. This encodes CASSPLTANTYRGYTF. The chain recombines TRBV14 with TRBJ1-2; maybe TRBD1 (5 bases). Trimming took 4 bases from V and 8 from J, leaving 23 bases between them. Germline loops: CDR1 SGHDN, CDR2 FVKESK. There are 16 residues in the CDR3.

V usage is TRBV30 and J usage is TRBJ2-3; 9 bases are a match to TRBD2. The junction had 8 bases not matched to a gene; V was cut back by 4 bases and J by 6 bases. Per germline, CDR1 GTSNPN and CDR2 SVGIG (reference sequence). The length of the CDR3 is 14 residues. DNA of the CDR3: TGTGCCTGGAAAGGGGCGGGAGGGCCGGATACGCAGTATTTT. Translating it yields CAWKGAGGPDTQYF.